The 7 T cell receptor beta chains presented below share a single source sample, sequenced in a study of technical replicates of blood from several donors. Produced via immunoSEQ multiplex PCR; TCRdb's table is partial and in-frame only. The sample consists of 75,000 to 85,000 clones, 95% of them appearing once. Sequences were obtained from T cells isolated from PBMCs. Receptor source: a human donor in good health.

This sequence joins TRBV6-5 and TRBJ2-7, with D perhaps matching TRBD2 (7 bases). The CDR3 is 14 residues long. Germline V gene data show CDR1 as MNHEY and CDR2 as SVGAGI. V lost 4 bases, J lost 2 bases, and 12 bases lay in between. The CDR3: CASSLGGEAYEQYF. For the CDR3, the DNA is TGTGCCAGCAGTTTAGGGGGGGAAGCCTACGAGCAGTACTTC.

The CDR3 spells CASSGVRVDGAGQTQYF. As DNA, the CDR3 is TGTGCCAGCAGTGGTGTCCGGGTTGACGGAGCGGGACAGACCCAGTACTTC. The J gene is TRBJ2-5, the V gene TRBV28, with TRBD2 matching over 7 bases. The CDR3 is 17 amino acids. The V segment lost 5 bases and the J segment 6 bases; nucleotides outside the gene matches: 18. Germline V gene lookup returns CDR1 MDHEN and CDR2 SYDVKM.

This chain links TRBV4-1 with TRBJ2-1; D possibly corresponds to TRBD1 (6 bases). Trimming left V 4 bases short and J 3 bases short, with 10 bases between. The CDR3 length is 14 residues. Germline loops: CDR1 MGHRA, CDR2 YSYEKL. The CDR3 is CASSPRGLYNEQFF. The CDR3 DNA is TGCGCCAGCAGCCCCAGGGGCCTCTACAATGAGCAGTTCTTC.

The chain has TRBV7-8 and TRBJ2-7; TRBD2 might be the D (5 bases). V lost 3 bases and J 5 bases, leaving 11 bases between the germline ends. Germline assignment: CDR1 SGHVS and CDR2 FQNEAQ. The length of the CDR3 is 13 residues. CDR3 sequence reads: CASSLGRGDEQYF. CDR3 coding DNA: TGTGCCAGCAGCTTGGGCCGGGGAGACGAGCAGTACTTC.

The chain combines TRBV28 with TRBJ2-7, with a tentative D call TRBD2 (6 bases). The CDR3 runs to 19 residues. V was shortened by 5 bases and J by 3 bases, with 29 bases between the two germline ends. The germline gives CDR1 MDHEN, CDR2 SYDVKM. CDR3 nucleotides: TGTGCCAGCAGTGCCCCTCCGGGCGGGACCCTTGGCGGGGACTACGAGCAGTACTTC. Protein product: CASSAPPGGTLGGDYEQYF.

V usage is TRBV4-1 and J usage is TRBJ2-7; perhaps TRBD2 as D (5 bases). CDR1 and CDR2 (germline): MGHRA, YSYEKL. This CDR3 comprises 15 residues. V lost 1 base and J lost 0, with 10 bases in between. DNA for the CDR3: TGCGCCAGCAGCCAAGGAAGGACTTACTCCTACGAGCAGTACTTC. Amino acid sequence: CASSQGRTYSYEQYF.

The J gene is TRBJ2-7, the V gene TRBV30; 7 positions agree with TRBD2. This CDR3 has 14 residues. Germline V lookup: CDR1 GTSNPN, CDR2 SVGIG (reference sequence). Germline trimming cut 7 bases from V and 3 bases from J; bases unmatched to any gene: 12. The CDR3 here is CASSEGTTVYEQYF. As DNA, the CDR3 is TGTGCCTCCTCAGAAGGGACTACGGTCTACGAGCAGTACTTC.